Below, 27 T cell receptor beta chains from the same sample are listed, as sequenced in a study of neurological immune-mediated disorders. Sample time point: longitudinal time-point 1 (baseline). TCRdb re-called the 5' RACE reads with MiXCR, one entry per CDR3 protein. The data show 71,000 or so distinct CDR3 sequences, roughly 13% seen once. The sequencing sample was made of PBMCs. These receptors were taken from a female donor with HTLV-1-associated myelopathy (HAM/TSP).

This clonotype was counted ten times or more. V gene TRBV7-9 combines with J gene TRBJ2-1; 9 bases are shared with TRBD1. In germline, CDR1 is SEHNR, CDR2 FQNEAQ (reference sequence). The V segment lost 5 bases and the J segment 9 bases; nucleotides outside the gene matches: 14. This CDR3 region has 16 residues. The CDR3 sequence is CASSPSRDRVRIEQFF. In DNA, the CDR3 is TGTGCCAGCAGCCCATCCCGGGACAGGGTTCGGATTGAGCAGTTCTTC. Filled out from reference TRBV7-9 and TRBJ2-1, the complete variable domain reads DTGVSQNPRHKITKRGQNVTFRCDPISEHNRLYWYRQTLGQGPEFLTYFQNEAQLEKSRLLSDRFSAERPKGSFSTLEIQRTEQGDSAMYLCASSPSRDRVRIEQFFGPGTRLTVL.

This clonotype has at least ten counts. The junction and the germline gene differ at one end; a read error may be behind it. The rearrangement uses TRBV15 and TRBJ2-1; 8 bases are shared with TRBD2. This CDR3 spans 14 amino acids. CDR1 and CDR2 from the germline V gene are LNHNV and YYDKDF (reference sequence). CDR3 bases: TGTGCTACCAGCGGGGGCCCCAGTATTGATGAGCAGTTCTTC. It codes for CATSGGPSIDEQFF.

This clonotype has ten or more counts. This rearrangement joins TRBV5-1 to TRBJ2-7; D is undetermined. The CDR3 totals 14 residues. V shed 0 bases and J shed 4 bases, with 11 bases lying between them. CDR1 is SGHRS, CDR2 YFSETQ, per germline. The CDR3 region is CASSLGGSNYEQYF. The CDR3 coding sequence is TGCGCCAGCAGCTTGGGTGGCAGTAATTACGAGCAGTACTTC.

The chain employs TRBV11-2 and TRBJ2-7; the match to TRBD2 covers 10 bases. V lost 2 bases, J lost 3 bases, and 4 bases stayed unmatched. The CDR3 extends over 15 amino acids. Germline assignment: CDR1 SGHAT and CDR2 FQNNGV. In DNA, the CDR3 is TGTGCCAGCAGCTTACGTCCTAGCGGGAGCTACGAGCAGTACTTC. This sequence encodes CASSLRPSGSYEQYF.

This clonotype occurred many times. The chain employs TRBV28 and TRBJ2-6; perhaps TRBD2 as D (5 bases). The V gene's germline CDR1 is MDHEN and CDR2 SYDVKM. CDR3 size: 17 residues. V lost 6 bases and J lost 0, with 15 bases in between. Here the CDR3 DNA reads TGTGCCAGCAGCCCCCTCATAGGGAGCTCTGGGGCCAACGTCCTGACTTTC. This sequence encodes CASSPLIGSSGANVLTF.

V is TRBV9 and J is TRBJ2-3; the match to TRBD2 covers 7 bases. Per the germline V gene, CDR1 is SGDLS and CDR2 is YYNGEE. Germline trimming cut 2 bases from V and 0 bases from J; bases unmatched to any gene: 3. The CDR3 is 15 residues long. The CDR3 DNA sequence: TGTGCCAGCAGCGTTGGGGGGGGTAGCACAGATACGCAGTATTTT. Residues: CASSVGGGSTDTQYF.

This clonotype was seen only a few times. V usage is TRBV7-2 and J usage is TRBJ1-5; 8 bases agree with TRBD1. The CDR3 runs 17 residues. Germline V gene sequence: CDR1 SGHTA, CDR2 FQGNSA. V lost 6 bases to trimming and J lost 0 bases; unmatched junction nucleotides: 10. The CDR3 reads CASRPGQGQISNQPQHF. CDR3 nucleotide sequence: TGTGCCAGCAGACCAGGACAGGGCCAAATTAGCAATCAGCCCCAGCATTTT.

The table lists this clonotype with a few counts. This chain uses TRBV20-1 with TRBJ2-3, with TRBD2 matching over 8 bases. The CDR3 length is 14 residues. In germline, CDR1 is DFQATT, CDR2 SNEGSKA (reference sequence). With V trimmed by 4 bases and J by 1 base, 4 bases remained unmatched. CDR3 sequence reads: CSAIAGKGTDTQYF. The CDR3 DNA reads TGCAGTGCTATAGCGGGGAAAGGCACAGATACGCAGTATTTT.

The V and J genes are TRBV5-1 and TRBJ2-1; 7 bases fit TRBD1. This CDR3 is 14 amino acids long. In germline, CDR1 is SGHRS, CDR2 YFSETQ. V trimming: 5 bases; J trimming: 8 bases; junction bases outside the gene matches: 10. The CDR3, as DNA: TGCGCCAGCAGGAAGACAGGGCCCGGCGATGAGCAGTTCTTC. It yields the protein CASRKTGPGDEQFF. Looking up the rest from reference TRBV5-1 and TRBJ2-1 gives the full variable domain: KAGVTQTPRYLIKTRGQQVTLSCSPISGHRSVSWYQQTPGQGLQFLFEYFSETQRNKGNFPGRFSGRQFSNSRSEMNVSTLELGDSALYLCASRKTGPGDEQFFGPGTRLTVL.

Ten or more counts support this clonotype. V gene TRBV5-6 combines with J gene TRBJ2-7; 11 nucleotides line up with TRBD2. Per the germline V gene, CDR1 is SGHDT and CDR2 is YYEEEE. The length of the CDR3 is 18 residues. V lost 1 base to trimming and J lost 4 bases; unmatched junction nucleotides: 13. CDR3 sequence: CASSLYLAGGPGLYEQYF. For the CDR3, the DNA is TGTGCCAGCAGCTTGTACCTAGCGGGGGGCCCCGGACTTTACGAGCAGTACTTC.

This clonotype was recorded at least ten times. V usage is TRBV6-5 and J usage is TRBJ1-5; no definite D call. The CDR3 length is 13 residues. Deletions cut 5 bases from V and 1 base from J, with 6 bases between. The germline V gene encodes CDR1 MNHEY and CDR2 SVGAGI. CDR3 DNA sequence: TGTGCCAGCAGTGAAGTCAGCAATCAGCCCCAGCATTTT. It specifies CASSEVSNQPQHF.

On this clonotype itself: A read error may be the cause here, since a much bigger clone is one base away. The chain employs TRBV7-9 and TRBJ2-7; the D gene is possibly TRBD1 (5 bases). Trimming left V 6 bases short and J 0 bases short, with 9 bases between. Germline V CDR1 and CDR2: SEHNR, FQNEAQ (reference sequence). The CDR3 is made up of 13 amino acids. The CDR3 DNA reads as TGTGCCAGCAGAAGACAGAGCTCCTACGAGCAGTACTTC. Translation gives CASRRQSSYEQYF.

This clonotype was seen many times. This chain joins TRBV5-1 and TRBJ2-3; either TRBD1 or TRBD2 may fit D (5 bases each). V gave up 4 bases and J gave up 2 bases, with 11 bases separating them. CDR3 length: 14 amino acids. Germline V gene lookup returns CDR1 SGHRS and CDR2 YFSETQ. The CDR3 region is CASSGQGDTDTQYF. The DNA for the CDR3 is TGCGCCAGCAGCGGGCAGGGAGACACAGATACGCAGTATTTT.

This clonotype was seen many times. V and J are TRBV20-1 and TRBJ2-1; the match to TRBD2 covers 11 bases. The junction had 4 bases not matched to a gene; V was cut back by 0 bases and J by 3 bases. The CDR3 runs 16 residues. From germline, CDR1 is DFQATT and CDR2 SNEGSKA (reference sequence). CDR3 region: CSARDLSGGDYNEQFF. The CDR3, as DNA: TGCAGTGCTAGAGACCTTAGCGGGGGGGACTACAATGAGCAGTTCTTC.

This clonotype was found many times. This chain links TRBV5-1 with TRBJ2-7; TRBD1 matches at 7 bases. The V gene's germline CDR1 is SGHRS and CDR2 YFSETQ. V was clipped by 3 bases and J by 2 bases; unmatched bases: 8. CDR3 length: 15 residues. CDR3 in DNA: TGCGCCAGCAGCTGGACACAGGGGCCCCCCTACGAGCAGTACTTC. Protein: CASSWTQGPPYEQYF.

This clonotype came up many times. Its ends do not fully match the called genes, so a read error is possible. V is TRBV25-1 and J is TRBJ1-1, with 11 positions matching TRBD1. The CDR3 has 14 amino acids. The germline gives CDR1 MGHDK, CDR2 SYGVNS. CDR3 in amino acids: CASSGDRGNAEAFF. The CDR3 nucleotides are TGTGCCAGCAGTGGGGACAGGGGGAACGCTGAAGCTTTCTTT. Full variable domain (missing parts from reference TRBV25-1 and TRBJ1-1): EADIYQTPRYLVIGTGKKITLECSQTMGHDKMYWYQQDPGMELHLIHYSYGVNSTEKGDLSSESTVSRIRTEHFPLTLESARPSHTSQYLCASSGDRGNAEAFFGQGTRLTVV.

At least ten counts were recorded for this clonotype. The CDR3 loop reads CASSLVGLYRSEQYF. DNA of the CDR3: TGTGCCAGCAGTTTAGTGGGCCTTTATAGGAGCGAGCAGTACTTC. The chain links TRBV12-3 or TRBV12-4 to TRBJ2-7; D gene unclear. The CDR3 length is 15 residues. V lost 1 base, J lost 6 bases, and 16 bases lay in between.

This clonotype showed up many times. The CDR3 DNA is TGTGCCACCAGTCGGGACAGGGCTGAAAAACTGTTTTTT. Protein sequence: CATSRDRAEKLFF. This sequence joins TRBV15 and TRBJ1-4; TRBD1 aligns across 9 bases. Trimming at V came to 6 bases and at J to 7 bases, leaving 3 bases not matched to a gene. The CDR3 sequence is 13 residues long. CDR1 LNHNV and CDR2 YYDKDF come from the germline V gene (reference sequence).

This clonotype was seen only a few times. This chain uses TRBV5-1 with TRBJ2-7; 9 bases align to TRBD1. The CDR3 is 16 residues long. V was pared by 3 bases and J by 1 base, with 8 bases of the junction left unmatched. From germline, CDR1 is SGHRS and CDR2 YFSETQ. CDR3 nucleotide sequence: TGCGCCAGCAGCTCGACTACAGGGGGCGCTTCCTACGAGCAGTACTTC. Translated, it gives CASSSTTGGASYEQYF.

There are many counts of this clonotype. This rearrangement joins TRBV9 to TRBJ2-1, with D perhaps TRBD2 (6 bases). Germline CDR1 SGDLS, CDR2 YYNGEE. Trimming stripped 4 bases from V and 0 bases from J, with 14 bases between. CDR3 length: 16 residues. The CDR3 reads CASSFGGTSSYNEQFF. CDR3 nucleotides: TGTGCCAGCAGCTTCGGAGGGACGAGCTCCTACAATGAGCAGTTCTTC.

The chain links TRBV5-5 to TRBJ2-2; TRBD1 agrees at 9 bases. The germline gives CDR1 SGHKS, CDR2 YYEKEE (reference sequence). The J segment lost 5 bases and the V segment lost 4 bases, leaving 6 bases of the junction unmatched. The CDR3 loop spans 15 amino acids. Written as DNA, the CDR3 is TGTGCCAGCAGCACAGGACAGGGGTGGACCGGGGAGCTGTTTTTT. This codes for CASSTGQGWTGELFF.

This clonotype was counted ten times or more. The chain recombines TRBV28 with TRBJ2-5; D ambiguous. Trimming removed 5 bases at V and 5 bases at J, with 9 bases between. This CDR3 is built from 12 residues. Germline CDR1 MDHEN, CDR2 SYDVKM. The chain's CDR3 is CASSAWRETQYF. The DNA for the CDR3 is TGTGCCAGCAGTGCATGGCGGGAGACCCAGTACTTC.

This clonotype was seen many times. V gene TRBV6-5 combines with J gene TRBJ2-3; tentative D call: TRBD2 (5 bases). The CDR3 is made up of 16 amino acids. Germline-derived CDR1 and CDR2 are MNHEY and SVGAGI. Trimming shortened V by 2 bases and J by 4 bases, and 16 bases separated the two germline ends. The DNA for the CDR3 is TGTGCCAGCAGTTACATGGCACCGGGGTTTTCAGATACGCAGTATTTT. It yields the protein CASSYMAPGFSDTQYF.

This clonotype appeared many times. The CDR3 DNA reads as TGTGCCAGCAGTTCCCGGCCCTTAGGGGTCTATGGCTACACCTTC. Encoded protein: CASSSRPLGVYGYTF. This rearrangement joins TRBV27 to TRBJ1-2, with D tentatively TRBD1 (5 bases). The V end lost 4 bases, the J end lost 4 bases, and 16 bases lay between the germline ends. The CDR3 has 15 amino acids. Germline values: CDR1 MNHEY, CDR2 SMNVEV (reference sequence).

This clonotype was picked up a small number of times. The V and J genes are TRBV25-1 and TRBJ1-1; D gene ambiguous. The CDR3 is 16 amino acids. CDR1 and CDR2 from the germline V gene are MGHDK and SYGVNS. Trimming removed 6 bases at V and 3 bases at J, with 20 bases between. As DNA, the CDR3 is TGTGCCAGCAGCGTGGGTCCCCCCAAGGGATACACTGAAGCTTTCTTT. Translation: CASSVGPPKGYTEAFF.

This clonotype was detected many times. The genes are TRBV28 and TRBJ1-1; D is possibly TRBD1 (5 bases). CDR3 size: 16 residues. Deletions cut 6 bases from V and 11 bases from J, with 28 bases between. Germline loops: CDR1 MDHEN, CDR2 SYDVKM. The CDR3 loop is CASSPLSGGARLRAFF. The CDR3 nucleotides are TGTGCCAGCAGCCCCCTGTCTGGGGGTGCCCGCCTGCGGGCTTTCTTT.

This clonotype was seen repeatedly, ten times or more. The CDR3 nucleotides are TGTGCCAGCTGCGGGACATCTAACAATGAGCAGTTCTTC. This translates into CASCGTSNNEQFF. The V call is TRBV6-6, the J call TRBJ2-1, with D possibly being TRBD1 or TRBD2 (6 bases each). Trimming pared 8 bases from V and 5 bases from J, leaving 13 bases between. The CDR3 has 13 amino acids. The germline V gene has CDR1 MNHNY and CDR2 SVGAGI (reference sequence).